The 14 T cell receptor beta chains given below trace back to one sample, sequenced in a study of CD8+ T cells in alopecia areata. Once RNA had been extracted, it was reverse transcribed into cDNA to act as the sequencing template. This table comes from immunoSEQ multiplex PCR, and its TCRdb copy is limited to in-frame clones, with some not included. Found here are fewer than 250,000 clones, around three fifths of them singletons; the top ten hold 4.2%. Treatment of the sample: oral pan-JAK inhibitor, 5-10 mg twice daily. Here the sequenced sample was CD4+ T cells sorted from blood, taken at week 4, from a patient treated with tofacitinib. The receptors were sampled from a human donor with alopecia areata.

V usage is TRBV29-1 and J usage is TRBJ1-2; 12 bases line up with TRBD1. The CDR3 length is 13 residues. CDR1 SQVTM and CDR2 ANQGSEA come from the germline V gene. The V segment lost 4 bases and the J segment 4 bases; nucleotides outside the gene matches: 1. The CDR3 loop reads CSVGDRGLYGYTF. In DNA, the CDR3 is TGCAGCGTTGGGGACAGGGGGCTCTATGGCTACACCTTC. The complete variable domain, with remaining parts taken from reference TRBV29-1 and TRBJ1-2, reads SAVISQKPSRDICQRGTSLTIQCQVDSQVTMMFWYRQQPGQSLTLIATANQGSEATYESGFVIDKFPISRPNLTFSTLTVSNMSPEDSSIYLCSVGDRGLYGYTFGSGTRLTVV.

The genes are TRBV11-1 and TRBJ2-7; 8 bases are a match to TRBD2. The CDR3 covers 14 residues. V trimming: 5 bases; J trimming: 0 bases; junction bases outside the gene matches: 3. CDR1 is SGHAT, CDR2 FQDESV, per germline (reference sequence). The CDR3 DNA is TGTGCCAGCAGCCCTACTAGCGGCTCCTACGAGCAGTACTTC. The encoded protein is CASSPTSGSYEQYF.

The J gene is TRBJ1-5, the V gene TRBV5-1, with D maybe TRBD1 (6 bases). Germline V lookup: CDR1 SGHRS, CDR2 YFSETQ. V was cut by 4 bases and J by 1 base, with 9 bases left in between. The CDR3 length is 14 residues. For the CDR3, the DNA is TGCGCCAGCAGCCTGGACAGAAGCAATCAGCCCCAGCATTTT. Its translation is CASSLDRSNQPQHF.

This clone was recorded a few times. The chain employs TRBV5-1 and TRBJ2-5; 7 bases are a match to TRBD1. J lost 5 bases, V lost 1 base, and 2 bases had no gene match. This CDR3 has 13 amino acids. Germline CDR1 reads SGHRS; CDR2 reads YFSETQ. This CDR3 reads CASSLTGDETQYF. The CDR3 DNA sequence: TGCGCCAGCAGCTTGACAGGGGACGAGACCCAGTACTTC.

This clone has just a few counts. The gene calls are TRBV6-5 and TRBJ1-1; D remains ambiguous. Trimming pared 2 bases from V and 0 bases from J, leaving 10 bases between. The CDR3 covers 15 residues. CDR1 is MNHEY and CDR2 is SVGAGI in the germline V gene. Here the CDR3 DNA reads TGTGCCAGCAGTTACCGGGCAGACCTGAACACTGAAGCTTTCTTT. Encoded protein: CASSYRADLNTEAFF.

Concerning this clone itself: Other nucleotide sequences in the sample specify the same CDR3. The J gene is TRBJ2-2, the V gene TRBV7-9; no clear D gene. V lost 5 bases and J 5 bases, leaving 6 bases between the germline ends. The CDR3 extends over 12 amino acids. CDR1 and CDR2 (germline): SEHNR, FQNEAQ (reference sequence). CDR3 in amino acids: CASSPRTGELFF. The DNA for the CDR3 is TGTGCCAGCAGCCCTCGAACCGGGGAGCTGTTTTTT.

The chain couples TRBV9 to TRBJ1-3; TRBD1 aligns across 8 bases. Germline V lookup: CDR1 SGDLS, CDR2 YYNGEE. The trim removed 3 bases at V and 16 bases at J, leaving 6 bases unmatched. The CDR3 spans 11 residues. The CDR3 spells CASSAPGGLYF. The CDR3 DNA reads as TGTGCCAGCAGCGCCCCAGGGGGCCTGTATTTT. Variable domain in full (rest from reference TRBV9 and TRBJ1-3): DSGVTQTPKHLITATGQRVTLRCSPRSGDLSVYWYQQSLDQGLQFLIQYYNGEERAKGNILERFSAQQFPDLHSELNLSSLELGDSALYFCASSAPGGLYFGEGSWLTVV.

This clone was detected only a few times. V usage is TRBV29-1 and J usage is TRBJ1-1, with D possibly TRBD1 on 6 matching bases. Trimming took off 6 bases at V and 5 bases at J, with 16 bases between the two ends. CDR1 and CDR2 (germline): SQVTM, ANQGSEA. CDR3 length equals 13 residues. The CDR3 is CSVCAGQGTEAFF. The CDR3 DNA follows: TGCAGCGTCTGCGCGGGACAAGGGACTGAAGCTTTCTTT.

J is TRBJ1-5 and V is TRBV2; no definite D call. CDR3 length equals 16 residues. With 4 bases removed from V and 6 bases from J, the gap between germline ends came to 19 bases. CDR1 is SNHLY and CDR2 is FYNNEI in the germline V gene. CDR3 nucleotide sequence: TGTGCCAGCAGTGCGGAGGCGAGCGGGATAGGTCAGCCCCAGCATTTT. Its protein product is CASSAEASGIGQPQHF.

CDR3 loop: CASSQDSREETQYF. As DNA, the CDR3 is TGTGCCAGCAGCCAAGATTCCCGGGAGGAGACCCAGTACTTC. The chain recombines TRBV4-2 with TRBJ2-5, with D possibly matching TRBD2 (6 bases). Trimming removed 0 bases at V and 5 bases at J, with 10 bases between. The CDR3 loop spans 14 amino acids. Germline V gene lookup returns CDR1 LGHNA and CDR2 YNFKEQ.

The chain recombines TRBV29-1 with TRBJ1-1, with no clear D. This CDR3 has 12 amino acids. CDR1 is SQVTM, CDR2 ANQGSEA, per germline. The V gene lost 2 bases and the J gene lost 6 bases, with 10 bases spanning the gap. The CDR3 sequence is CSVETPVPEAFF. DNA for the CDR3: TGCAGCGTTGAAACCCCTGTCCCTGAAGCTTTCTTT.

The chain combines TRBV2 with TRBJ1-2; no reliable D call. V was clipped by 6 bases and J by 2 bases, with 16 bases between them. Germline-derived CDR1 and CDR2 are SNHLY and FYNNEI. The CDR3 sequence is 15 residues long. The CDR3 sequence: CASSEDRRINYGYTF. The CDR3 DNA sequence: TGTGCCAGCAGCGAGGACCGCAGGATAAACTATGGCTACACCTTC.

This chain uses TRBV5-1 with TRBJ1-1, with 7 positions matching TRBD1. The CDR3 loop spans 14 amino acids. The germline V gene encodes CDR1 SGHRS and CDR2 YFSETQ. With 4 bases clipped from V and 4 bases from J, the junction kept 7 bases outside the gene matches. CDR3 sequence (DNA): TGCGCCAGCAGCCTAGGGGACAGAACCACTGAAGCTTTCTTT. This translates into CASSLGDRTTEAFF.

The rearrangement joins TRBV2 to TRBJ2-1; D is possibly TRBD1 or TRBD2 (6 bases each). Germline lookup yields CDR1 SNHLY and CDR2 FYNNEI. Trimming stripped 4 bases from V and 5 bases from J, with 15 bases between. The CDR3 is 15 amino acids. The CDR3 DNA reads TGTGCCAGCAGTGGGCGGGACACCCTAGACAATGAGCAGTTCTTC. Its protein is CASSGRDTLDNEQFF.